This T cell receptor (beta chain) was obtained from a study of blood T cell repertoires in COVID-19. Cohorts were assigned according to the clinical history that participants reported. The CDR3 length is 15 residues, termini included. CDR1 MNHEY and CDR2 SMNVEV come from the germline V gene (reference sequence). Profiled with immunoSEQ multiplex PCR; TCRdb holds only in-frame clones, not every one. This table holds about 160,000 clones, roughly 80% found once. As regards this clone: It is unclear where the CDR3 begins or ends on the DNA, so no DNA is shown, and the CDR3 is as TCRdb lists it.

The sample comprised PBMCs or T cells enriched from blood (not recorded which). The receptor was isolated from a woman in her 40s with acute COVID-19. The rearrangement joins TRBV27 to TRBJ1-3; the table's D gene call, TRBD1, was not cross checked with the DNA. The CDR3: CASSFGPGAGNTIYF.